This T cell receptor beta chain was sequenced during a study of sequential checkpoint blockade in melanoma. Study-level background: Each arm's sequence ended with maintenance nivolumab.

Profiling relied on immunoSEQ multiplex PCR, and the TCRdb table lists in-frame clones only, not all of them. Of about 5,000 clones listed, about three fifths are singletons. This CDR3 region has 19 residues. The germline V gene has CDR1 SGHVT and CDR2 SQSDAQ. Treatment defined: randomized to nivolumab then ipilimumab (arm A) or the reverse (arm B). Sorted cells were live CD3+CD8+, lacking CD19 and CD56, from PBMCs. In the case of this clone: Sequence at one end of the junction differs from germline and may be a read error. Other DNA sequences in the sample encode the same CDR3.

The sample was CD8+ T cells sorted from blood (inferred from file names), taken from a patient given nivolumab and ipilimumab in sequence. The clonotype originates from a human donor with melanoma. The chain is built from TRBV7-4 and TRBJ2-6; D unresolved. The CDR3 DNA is TGTGCCAGCAGCGTAGCCGGTTCAGGCTCGCAAAGTCGGGCCAACGTCCTGACTTTC. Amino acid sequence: CASSVAGSGSQSRANVLTF.